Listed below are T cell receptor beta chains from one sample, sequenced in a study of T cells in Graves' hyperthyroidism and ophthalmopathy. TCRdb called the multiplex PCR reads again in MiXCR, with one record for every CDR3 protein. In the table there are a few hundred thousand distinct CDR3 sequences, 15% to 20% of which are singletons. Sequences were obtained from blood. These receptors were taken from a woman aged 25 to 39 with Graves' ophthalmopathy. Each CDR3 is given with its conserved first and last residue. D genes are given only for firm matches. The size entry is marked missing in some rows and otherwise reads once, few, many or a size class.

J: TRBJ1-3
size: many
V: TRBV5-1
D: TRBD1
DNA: TGCGCCTCCCAGGGGACAGGGACCATCTTCTCTGGAAACACCATATATTTT
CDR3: CASQGTGTIFSGNTIYF

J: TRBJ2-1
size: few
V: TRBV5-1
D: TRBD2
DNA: TGCGCCAGCAGGACTAGCGGGACATACAATGAGCAGTTCTTC
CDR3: CASRTSGTYNEQFF

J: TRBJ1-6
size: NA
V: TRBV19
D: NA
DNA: TGTGCCAGTCGGGCAGGAGGGCCTAATTCACCCCTCCACTTT
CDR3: CASRAGGPNSPLHF

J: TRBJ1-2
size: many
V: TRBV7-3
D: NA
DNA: TGTGCCAGCAGCTTCGGCCCGGGGGAGGCCTATGGCTACACCTTC
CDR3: CASSFGPGEAYGYTF

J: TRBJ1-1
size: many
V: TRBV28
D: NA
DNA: TGTGCCAGCAGTCCTATGGCCACGAACACTGAAGCTTTCTTT
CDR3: CASSPMATNTEAFF

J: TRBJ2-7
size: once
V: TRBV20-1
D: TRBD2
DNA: TGCAGTGCTAGTACTAGCGGGAGCCTTTGGTTGGGATACGATCAGTACTTC
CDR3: CSASTSGSLWLGYDQYF

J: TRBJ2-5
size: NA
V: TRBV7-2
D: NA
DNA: TGTGCCAGCAGCCTGTCCAGGGGCGGGCAAGAGACCCAGTACTTC
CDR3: CASSLSRGGQETQYF

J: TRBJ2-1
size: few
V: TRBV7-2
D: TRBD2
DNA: TGTGCCAGCAGCTTCGGTAGCGGGATGGGCTACAATGAGCAGTTCTTC
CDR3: CASSFGSGMGYNEQFF

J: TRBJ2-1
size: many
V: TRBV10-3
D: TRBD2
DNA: TGTGCCATCAGCGCGGGACTAGCGGGTAATGAGCAGTTCTTC
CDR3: CAISAGLAGNEQFF

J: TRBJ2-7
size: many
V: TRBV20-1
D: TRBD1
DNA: TGCAGTGCCAATCCACGACAGGGGGCGCGAGAGCAGTACTTC
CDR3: CSANPRQGAREQYF

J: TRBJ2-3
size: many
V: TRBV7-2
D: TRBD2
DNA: TGTGCCAGCAGCCCGGGACTAGCGAGACTAAGCACAGATACGCAGTATTTT
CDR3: CASSPGLARLSTDTQYF

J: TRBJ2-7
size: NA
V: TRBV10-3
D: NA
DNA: TGTGCCATCAGTGAGCCAGCCACAGGGACGACCTACGAGCAGTACTTC
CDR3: CAISEPATGTTYEQYF

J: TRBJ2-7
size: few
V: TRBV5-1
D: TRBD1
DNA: TGCGCCAGCAGCCCCACCGGACAGGCCGTGTCCTACGAGCAGTACTTC
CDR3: CASSPTGQAVSYEQYF

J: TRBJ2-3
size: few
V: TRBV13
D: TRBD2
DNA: TGTGCCAGCAGCACACTAGCGGGGAGGGGTCCAGATACGCAGTATTTT
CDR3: CASSTLAGRGPDTQYF

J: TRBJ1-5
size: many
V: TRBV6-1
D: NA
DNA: TGTGCCAGCAGTGATGGGATCTCTCAGCCCCAGCATTTT
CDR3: CASSDGISQPQHF

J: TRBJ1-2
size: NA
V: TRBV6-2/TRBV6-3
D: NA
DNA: TGTGCCAGCAGTCGGAAAAGGGGGAATGGCTACACCTTC
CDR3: CASSRKRGNGYTF

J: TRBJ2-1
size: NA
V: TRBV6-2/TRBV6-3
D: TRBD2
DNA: TGTGCCAGCGGGGGGAGGACTAGCGGGGCCCCCGAAGGGAATGAGCAGTTCTTC
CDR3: CASGGRTSGAPEGNEQFF

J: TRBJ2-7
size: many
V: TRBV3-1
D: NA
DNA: TGTGCCAGCAGCCAAGGGCTCACTGACAGCTACGAGCAGTACTTC
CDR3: CASSQGLTDSYEQYF

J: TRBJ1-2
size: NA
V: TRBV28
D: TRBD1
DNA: TGTGCCAGCGAAACTTACCGGGACAGCTATGGCTACACCTTC
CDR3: CASETYRDSYGYTF

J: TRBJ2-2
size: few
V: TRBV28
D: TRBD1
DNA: TGTGCCAGCAGTTTATTAGACAGGGATAGCGGGGAGCTGTTTTTT
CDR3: CASSLLDRDSGELFF

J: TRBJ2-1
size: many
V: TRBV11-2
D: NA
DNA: TGTGCCAGCAGCTTAGATCCGGGAGTTGTGCAAGATGAGCAGTTCTTC
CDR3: CASSLDPGVVQDEQFF

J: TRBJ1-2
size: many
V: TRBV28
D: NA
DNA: TGTGCCAGCAGCCCCGAGGGGGGATTTCTCTATGGCTACACCTTC
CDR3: CASSPEGGFLYGYTF

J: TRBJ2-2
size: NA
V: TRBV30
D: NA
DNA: TGTGCCTGGAAGCAGGGGGGCAACACCGGGGAGCTGTTTTTT
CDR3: CAWKQGGNTGELFF

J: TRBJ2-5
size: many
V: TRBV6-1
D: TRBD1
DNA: TGTGCCAGCAGTTTGTTCGCAGGGGGCGTTGTGGACCAAGAGACCCAGTACTTC
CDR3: CASSLFAGGVVDQETQYF

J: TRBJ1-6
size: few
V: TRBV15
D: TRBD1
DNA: TGTGCCACCAGCAGAGTAGGGGGCGCGGATTCACCCCTCCACTTT
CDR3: CATSRVGGADSPLHF

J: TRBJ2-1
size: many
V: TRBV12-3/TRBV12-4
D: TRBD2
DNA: TGTGCCAGCAGTTCCGCTTTTGGGGCGGGGGGGTACAATGAGCAGTTCTTC
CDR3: CASSSAFGAGGYNEQFF

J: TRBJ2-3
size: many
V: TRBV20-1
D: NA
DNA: TGCAGTGCTAGAGATCTTGTACTAGCTACGAATACGCAGTATTTT
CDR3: CSARDLVLATNTQYF

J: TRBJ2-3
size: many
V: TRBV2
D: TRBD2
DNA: TGTGCCAGCAGAGGGCCCCTAGCGGGAAGCACAGATACGCAGTATTTT
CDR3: CASRGPLAGSTDTQYF

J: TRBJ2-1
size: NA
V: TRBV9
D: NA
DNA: TGTGCCAGCACCCCGACCCTAGCGAGTAGTGAGCAGTTCTTC
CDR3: CASTPTLASSEQFF

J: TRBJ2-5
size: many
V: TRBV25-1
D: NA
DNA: TGTGCCAGCAGTGAGAGGGGCAGGGGCCAAGAGACCCAGTACTTC
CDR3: CASSERGRGQETQYF

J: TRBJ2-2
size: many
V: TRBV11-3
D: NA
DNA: TGTGCCAGCAGCCAACCGACTGTGAACACCGGGGAGCTGTTTTTT
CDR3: CASSQPTVNTGELFF

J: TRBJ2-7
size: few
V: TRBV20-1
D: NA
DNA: TGCAGTGCTAGAGAACCGGGATCGGCATCCTACGAGCAGTACTTC
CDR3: CSAREPGSASYEQYF

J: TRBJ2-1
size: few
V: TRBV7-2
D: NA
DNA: TGTGCCAGCAGCTCGGAAGTGAGTGAGCAGTTCTTC
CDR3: CASSSEVSEQFF

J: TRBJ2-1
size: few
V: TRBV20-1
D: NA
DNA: TGCAGTGCTCAAGGTGCTGAGCCGGGTCTCTCCTACAATGAGCAGTTCTTC
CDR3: CSAQGAEPGLSYNEQFF

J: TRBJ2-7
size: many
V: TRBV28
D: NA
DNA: TGTGCCAGCGGGCGGGAGCAGTACTTC
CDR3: CASGREQYF

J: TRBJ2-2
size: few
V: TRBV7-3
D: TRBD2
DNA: TGTGCCAGCAGCTTAGAAGGACTAGCCGGTGGCGGGGAGCTGTTTTTT
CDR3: CASSLEGLAGGGELFF

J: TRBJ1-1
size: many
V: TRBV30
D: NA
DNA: TGTGCCTGGAGTGTCCTGGGGACTGAAGCTTTCTTT
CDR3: CAWSVLGTEAFF

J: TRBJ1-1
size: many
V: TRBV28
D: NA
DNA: TGTGCCAGCGGCGGGACTTTGAACACTGAAGCTTTCTTT
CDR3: CASGGTLNTEAFF

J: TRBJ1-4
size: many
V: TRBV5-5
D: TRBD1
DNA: TGTGCCAGCAGCCTGGGACAGGGGGCTAATGAAAAACTGTTTTTT
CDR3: CASSLGQGANEKLFF

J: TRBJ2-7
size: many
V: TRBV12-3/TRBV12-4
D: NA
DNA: TGTGCCAGCAGGCAAGGGACTTCCTCCTTCGAGCAGTACTTC
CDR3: CASRQGTSSFEQYF

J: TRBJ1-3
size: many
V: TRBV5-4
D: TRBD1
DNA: TGTGCCAGCAGCTTGGGAGACAGGGGGCACGGAAACACCATATATTTT
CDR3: CASSLGDRGHGNTIYF

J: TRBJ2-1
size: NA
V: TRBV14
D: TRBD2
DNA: TGTGCCAGCAGCCAAGTTAGCGGGAGAGGAAATGAGCAGTTCTTC
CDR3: CASSQVSGRGNEQFF

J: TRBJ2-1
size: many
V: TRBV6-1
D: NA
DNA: TGTGCCAGCAGTGATCTGCGGGAACTCAATGAGCAGTTCTTC
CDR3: CASSDLRELNEQFF

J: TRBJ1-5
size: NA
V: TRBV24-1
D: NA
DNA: TGTGCCACCAGTGATTTTTATAGCAATCAGCCCCAGCATTTT
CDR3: CATSDFYSNQPQHF

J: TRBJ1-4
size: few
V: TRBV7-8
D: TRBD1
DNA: TGTGCCAGCAGCTTTCGGGGGACAGGGGGAGCTAATGAAAAACTGTTTTTT
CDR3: CASSFRGTGGANEKLFF

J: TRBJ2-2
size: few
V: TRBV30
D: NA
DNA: TGTGCCTGGAGTGCTACGAACACCGGGGAGCTGTTTTTT
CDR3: CAWSATNTGELFF

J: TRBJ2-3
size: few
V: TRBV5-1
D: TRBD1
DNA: TGCGCCAGCAAGGTCACAGGGGGAGGAGATACGCAGTATTTT
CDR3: CASKVTGGGDTQYF

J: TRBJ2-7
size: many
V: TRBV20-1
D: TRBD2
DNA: TGCAGTGCTAGAGTCCCCCGCGGGAGCTCCTACGAGCAGTACTTC
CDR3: CSARVPRGSSYEQYF

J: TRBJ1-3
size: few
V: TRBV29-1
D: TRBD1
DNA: TGCAGCGTGGCGAACAGGGGAGCTGGAAACACCATATATTTT
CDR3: CSVANRGAGNTIYF

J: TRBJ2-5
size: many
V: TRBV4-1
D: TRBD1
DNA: TGCGCCAGCAGCCAAGGACTACAGGGGCAAGAGACCCAGTACTTC
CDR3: CASSQGLQGQETQYF

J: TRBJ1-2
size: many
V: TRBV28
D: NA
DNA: TGTGCCAGCAGTTTTCAGGGGTTATCCTATGGCTACACCTTC
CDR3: CASSFQGLSYGYTF